A selection of T cell receptor beta chains follows, all from one sample in a study of beta chain features in type 1 diabetes. Sequenced by immunoSEQ multiplex PCR; TCRdb stores in-frame clones only, minus some. Altogether some 140,000 clones are present, around 9% being singletons, with the ten largest covering approximately 0.7%. The sample comprised central memory CD4+ T cells from blood. Receptor source: a man aged 25 to 45 with type 1 diabetes. Each CDR3 is given with its conserved first and last residue. The D gene is left open where the match is weak. Size tells how often a clone was seen (once, few, many) or the class of an expanded clone, and some rows leave it out.

clone_size j_call v_call d_call cdr3_nt cdr3_aa
- TRBJ1-2 TRBV9 - TGTGCCAGCAGCGTAGGGACAGACTATGGCTACACCTTC CASSVGTDYGYTF
- TRBJ2-3 TRBV9 TRBD2 TGTGCCAGCAGCGTAGGACTAGCGGGGGCAGATACGCAGTATTTT CASSVGLAGADTQYF
- TRBJ1-1 TRBV7-3 - TGTGCCAGCAGCTTACACGGCGGGAACACTGAAGCTTTCTTT CASSLHGGNTEAFF
- TRBJ2-1 TRBV6-5 TRBD1 TGTGCCAGCAGCAAGGGACAGCTAGAATACAATGAGCAGTTCTTC CASSKGQLEYNEQFF
- TRBJ2-1 TRBV6-1 TRBD2 TGTGCCAGCAGTGAGACTAGCGGGTCCAGCTCCTACAATGAGCAGTTCTTC CASSETSGSSSYNEQFF
- TRBJ1-1 TRBV29-1 TRBD1 TGCAGCGTCCACAGGGGCGGGAACACTGAAGCTTTCTTT CSVHRGGNTEAFF
few TRBJ2-3 TRBV15 - TGTGCCACCAGAGATTCCGGGGGAAGCACAGATACGCAGTATTTT CATRDSGGSTDTQYF
- TRBJ2-5 TRBV7-9 - TGTGCCAGCAGCTTCACGAGGACTGCCGAAAAGACCCAGTACTTC CASSFTRTAEKTQYF
- TRBJ2-3 TRBV20-1 - TGCAGTGCTCCTAGCACAGATACGCAGTATTTT CSAPSTDTQYF
- TRBJ2-5 TRBV5-1 TRBD2 TGCGCCAGCAGCTTGATCCGGCGGGAGGACGCGACCCAGTACTTC CASSLIRREDATQYF
- TRBJ2-7 TRBV9 TRBD1 TGTGCCAGCAGCGCCGGGACAGCATCGGGGGAGCAGTACTTC CASSAGTASGEQYF
- TRBJ1-2 TRBV6-5 - TGTGCCAGTTCTAGTGGCTATGGCTACACCTTC CASSSGYGYTF
few TRBJ2-2 TRBV5-4 TRBD2 TGTGCCAGCAGCTCAGGCGGCCGACTAGCGGGGGGCCCCGGGGAGCTGTTTTTT CASSSGGRLAGGPGELFF
many TRBJ1-1 TRBV18 - TGTGCCAGCTCAGCGACAGAGAACACTGAAGCTTTCTTT CASSATENTEAFF
few TRBJ2-5 TRBV5-4 TRBD2 TGTGCCAGCAGCTTGGCCAAGGGCAGAGCGGGGGCCCAGTACTTC CASSLAKGRAGAQYF
- TRBJ2-1 TRBV5-1 - TGCGCCAGCAGCCACCCGCGTGGTGAGCAGTTCTTC CASSHPRGEQFF
- TRBJ1-5 TRBV5-4 - TGTGCCAGCAGCTTAGATTCCAGGGCTCCCCAGCATTTT CASSLDSRAPQHF
- TRBJ2-3 TRBV19 TRBD1 TGTGCCAGTAGTCCCCCTCGACAGGGGGCGAGCACAGATACGCAGTATTTT CASSPPRQGASTDTQYF
- TRBJ2-3 TRBV28 TRBD2 TGTGCCAGCAGTTCATTAGCGGGGAGAAGCACAGATACGCAGTATTTT CASSSLAGRSTDTQYF
- TRBJ2-1 TRBV5-4 TRBD2 TGTGCCAGCAGCTTGGGTCCGGGACTAGCGGGGGTCGAGCAGTTCTTC CASSLGPGLAGVEQFF
few TRBJ1-4 TRBV30 - TGTGCCTGGAGCAGCCGAGGGGGAGAAAAACTGTTTTTT CAWSSRGGEKLFF
few TRBJ1-1 TRBV6-6 - TGTGCCATCAGGGACTCCTACATGAACACTGAAGCTTTCTTT CAIRDSYMNTEAFF
- TRBJ1-4 TRBV7-6 - TGTGCCAGCAGCGGGGGGGGCGGTGAAAAACTGTTTTTT CASSGGGGEKLFF
- TRBJ2-7 TRBV7-2 TRBD1 TGTGCCACCTCGACAGGGGGAACCTACGAGCAGTACTTC CATSTGGTYEQYF
many TRBJ2-3 TRBV5-1 - TGCGCCAGCAGCCTAATAACTGCTGGAGATACGCAGTATTTT CASSLITAGDTQYF
few TRBJ2-3 TRBV27 - TGTGCCAGCAGTTTAGAAGGGGTTGGCGATACGCAGTATTTT CASSLEGVGDTQYF
- TRBJ1-2 TRBV14 TRBD1 TGTGCCAGCAGCCCCAGAGTATGGAGCAGGGGACAGGGCTACACCTTC CASSPRVWSRGQGYTF
few TRBJ1-2 TRBV6-6 TRBD1 TGTGCCAGCAGTCCCAGGGGGGAGTATGGCTACACCTTC CASSPRGEYGYTF
few TRBJ2-3 TRBV29-1 - TGCAGCGTTGAAGATCGTAGGGAGGGGGATCTGCAGTATTTT CSVEDRREGDLQYF
many TRBJ2-1 TRBV7-8 TRBD2 TGTGCCAGCAGCTACCGAGCGGGGGCCGATAATGAGCAGTTCTTC CASSYRAGADNEQFF
- TRBJ1-2 TRBV4-3 - TGCGCCAGCAGCCAAGACGGAGGCAGGTCTAACTATGGCTACACCTTC CASSQDGGRSNYGYTF
few TRBJ1-4 TRBV7-2 - TGTGCCAGCAGCTTGTCAGGATCTAATGAAAAACTGTTTTTT CASSLSGSNEKLFF
many TRBJ1-1 TRBV2 - TGTGCCAGCAAGTTGGAGACTTCGAACACTGAAGCTTTCTTT CASKLETSNTEAFF
few TRBJ2-5 TRBV12-5 - TGTGCTAGTGCCTCGACTAGCCAAGAGACCCAGTACTTC CASASTSQETQYF
- TRBJ2-5 TRBV6-5 - TGTGCCAGCAGTGGGCTAGCCGGGCTTCCGTACTTC CASSGLAGLPYF
- TRBJ2-7 TRBV14 - TGTGCCAGCAGCCAAGGGGGGCCCCAGTACTTC CASSQGGPQYF
few TRBJ2-7 TRBV7-2 TRBD2 TGTGCCAGCAGTTCCCCCGGGGGGGCCTACGAGCAGTACTTC CASSSPGGAYEQYF
- TRBJ2-7 TRBV7-9 TRBD1 TGTGCCAGCAGCCCCCCCGGGGACAGGGGTGTTGCCGAGCAGTACTTC CASSPPGDRGVAEQYF
- TRBJ2-4 TRBV28 - TGTGCCAGCAGTCAAACCTGGTCTTCTCGGAACATTCAGTACTTC CASSQTWSSRNIQYF
- TRBJ1-5 TRBV7-8 TRBD1 TGTGCCAGCAGCTTGGGTAACAGGGGGAGCAATCAGCCCCAGCATTTT CASSLGNRGSNQPQHF
- TRBJ2-1 TRBV5-6 TRBD2 TGTGCCAGCAGCTTGACGGGGGGGTCCAGCTCCTACAATGAGCAGTTCTTC CASSLTGGSSSYNEQFF